The TCR beta chain under discussion was sequenced for a study of T cell repertoires in cytomegalovirus infection (dated by TCRdb to about 2019). For the wider study: Alongside well-studied HLA-B-restricted epitopes, the peptide stimulations were aimed at recently identified HLA-C-restricted CMV epitopes, whose presentation resists viral immunomodulation. Because public TCR beta signatures pointed to carriage of CMV infection together with the matching HLA type, the HLA type of each donor mattered for the analysis.

This clonotype was detected a few times. The antigen it recognizes is unknown. Within one base of it there is no much larger clone, and no base qualities were kept. Sequencing used an Illumina HiSeq 1500. The public reads were reanalyzed by TCRdb: fastp trimming at Q25, MiXCR alignment, in-frame beta chains only. Every CDR3 protein is listed once, alongside the most common genes and DNA of its rows. The sample table lists about 890,000 distinct CDR3 sequences, 30% to 40% of them with a count of one. Of the sample, around 15% falls within the top ten clones. At the junction V is shortened by 2 bases and J by 6 bases, with 8 bases in between. In the germline V gene (reference sequence), CDR1 corresponds to LNHDA and CDR2 to SQIVND. From the cysteine through the phenylalanine, the CDR3 covers 13 amino acids. Just CDR3 DNA is preserved here, 39 bases in frame from base 1. Paper-wide results and their limitations: The ex vivo response was dominated by HLA-C-restricted CMV-specific TCR beta clonotypes, and the single most frequent clonotype in two of eight donors was supplied by these HLA-C-restricted clonotypes. Cumulative frequency of public TCR beta family members discriminated carriers of CMV infection plus the relevant HLA type in this cohort and an independent approximately 400-donor cohort.

The treatment or condition label, read with the paper, signifies: in vitro stimulation with specific CMV peptide epitopes to enrich CMV-specific T cells. The source was cultured CD8+ T cells from PBMCs, collected from culture after CMV antigen stimulation. The receptor chain draws on TRBV19 and TRBJ2-1; there is no confident call for the D gene. This TCR derives from a human donor in good health (CMV status not recorded). Some clones in this sample may be carry-over from other donors' samples. The nucleotide sequence is TGTGCCAGTAGTATATTAGCAACCAATGAGCAGTTCTTC. This is translated as CASSILATNEQFF.